This T cell receptor (beta chain) was retrieved from a study of cytomegalovirus exposure and HLA in healthy donors. Study results and limitations: Per published reports, the classifier diagnosed cytomegalovirus status with high specificity and sensitivity. Cytomegalovirus association was assigned to more than 150 TCR beta chains. In a later analysis, parvovirus B19, influenza, CMV and Epstein-Barr virus appeared linked to several top co-occurrence clusters.

With regard to this clone: Its target is unknown.

A multiplex PCR was run with 60 Vbeta primers and 13 Jbeta primers. This table comes from immunoSEQ multiplex PCR, and its TCRdb copy is limited to in-frame clones, with some not included. The sample records 100,000 to 150,000 clones, approximately 17% being singletons. V was clipped by 6 bases and J by 1 base; unmatched bases: 10. Per germline, CDR1 MDHEN and CDR2 SYDVKM. The CDR3 contains 18 residues. The sequence derives from a female donor in good health and CMV-seropositive. Sequenced input: PBMCs. This sequence joins TRBV28 and TRBJ1-5, with 12 bases aligning to TRBD1. CDR3 bases: TGTGCCAGCAGCCGCGCCGGGACAGGGGGCATAAGCAATCAGCCCCAGCATTTT. It translates to CASSRAGTGGISNQPQHF.